This T cell receptor beta chain was captured in a study of response to subunit inactivated influenza vaccine. TCRdb re-analysed the RT-PCR reads in MiXCR, keeping a single row per CDR3 protein. Among more than 150,000 distinct CDR3 sequences listed, approximately 8.7% were seen once. J lost 4 bases, V lost 6 bases, and 13 bases had no gene match. CDR3 length equals 18 residues. In germline, CDR1 is MNHNS, CDR2 SASEGT. The TCR was taken from a man between 45 and 60 years old who received an inactivated influenza vaccine. Here the sequenced sample was non-naive T cells sorted from PBMCs, taken on the day of vaccination. This rearrangement joins TRBV6-1 to TRBJ2-6; 9 nucleotides line up with TRBD1. The CDR3: CASRTFGQGTRGANVLTF. For the CDR3, the DNA is TGTGCCAGCAGGACCTTCGGACAGGGGACGAGAGGGGCCAACGTCCTGACTTTC.